Listed below are T cell receptor beta chains from one sample, sequenced in a study of OX40 agonist ivuxolimab in advanced cancers. Some clones are missing from TCRdb's copy, which holds only in-frame ones; the method was immunoSEQ multiplex PCR. Among around 92,000 clones listed, 85% to 95% were seen once. This material consisted of CD4+ or CD8+ T cells sorted from blood, taken in a trial of the OX40 agonist ivuxolimab. The receptors originated from an adult with an advanced solid tumor such as melanoma, head and neck, liver or kidney cancer. The CDR3 runs from the conserved cysteine through the conserved F or W. Fields, in order: D gene, clone size, V gene, J gene, CDR3 DNA, CDR3 protein. The D gene is left open where the match is weak. Rows give clone size only sometimes, using once, few, many, or a class for an expanded clone.

TRBD2	NA	TRBV30	TRBJ2-1	TGTGCCTGGAGTTCTTCGGGGGGACCGAAGCAGTTCTTC	CAWSSSGGPKQFF
NA	NA	TRBV4-2	TRBJ2-1	TGTGCCAGCAGCCAACCTCAAAGTAGCTCCTACAATGAGCAGTTCTTC	CASSQPQSSSYNEQFF
NA	NA	TRBV28	TRBJ1-5	TGTGCCAGCAGTTTAAGTTATCAGCCCCAGCATTTT	CASSLSYQPQHF
NA	NA	TRBV4-1	TRBJ2-3	TGCGCCAGCAGCCAAGATTGGAGAGGCAGCACAGATACGCAGTATTTT	CASSQDWRGSTDTQYF
NA	NA	TRBV30	TRBJ1-3	TGTGCCTGGATGACGGACTCTGGAAACACCATATATTTT	CAWMTDSGNTIYF
TRBD1	NA	TRBV5-1	TRBJ1-5	TGCGCCAGCAGCTTGGAACAGGGGGGGATTAGCAATCAGCCCCAGCATTTT	CASSLEQGGISNQPQHF
NA	NA	TRBV7-2	TRBJ2-5	TGTGCCAGCAGCTTGGATGGGGGCAGGGAGACCCAGTACTTC	CASSLDGGRETQYF
NA	NA	TRBV19	TRBJ1-5	TGTGCCACTGACCTGGGGTTAGGTCAGCCCCAGCATTTT	CATDLGLGQPQHF
NA	NA	TRBV7-3	TRBJ2-3	TGTGCCAGCAGCTTACAATACTCAGATACGCAGTATTTT	CASSLQYSDTQYF
NA	NA	TRBV11-2	TRBJ2-5	TGTGCCAGCAGCGCAAGCAGGGAGACCCAGTACTTC	CASSASRETQYF
TRBD2	NA	TRBV30	TRBJ2-1	TGTGCCTGGAGTGTACAGGCGGGAGCTTTCAATGAGCAGTTCTTC	CAWSVQAGAFNEQFF
NA	once	TRBV19	TRBJ2-7	TGTGCCAGTAGTACCGGACTAAACGAGCAGTACTTC	CASSTGLNEQYF
TRBD1	NA	TRBV25-1	TRBJ2-3	TGTGCCAGCAGTGAGCCCCAGGGGGCAGATACGCAGTATTTT	CASSEPQGADTQYF
NA	NA	TRBV6-5	TRBJ1-5	TGTGCCAGCAGTTACCCCCTCTGGGAGCCCCAGCATTTT	CASSYPLWEPQHF
NA	NA	TRBV30	TRBJ2-1	TGTGCCTGGGAGTCTCCCTTGCCCTATTACAATGAGCAGTTCTTC	CAWESPLPYYNEQFF
TRBD2	NA	TRBV4-1	TRBJ2-3	TGCGCCAGCAGCTCTCCGGCGGGAGTCACAGATACGCAGTATTTT	CASSSPAGVTDTQYF
NA	NA	TRBV6-6	TRBJ1-5	TGTGCCAGCCACCGGGACCTCAATCAGCCCCAGCATTTT	CASHRDLNQPQHF
TRBD1	few	TRBV19	TRBJ1-5	TGTGCCAGTAGTCAGGACAGGGATCAGCCCCAGCATTTT	CASSQDRDQPQHF
NA	NA	TRBV6-1	TRBJ1-6	TGTGCCAGCAGTCAGACCCAGGGAATGTATTCACCCCTCCACTTT	CASSQTQGMYSPLHF
NA	NA	TRBV9	TRBJ1-2	TGTGCCAGCAGCGTAGCTAACTATGGCTACACCTTC	CASSVANYGYTF
NA	NA	TRBV5-5	TRBJ2-4	TGTGCCAGCAGCTTTGTAGCAGTCAAAAACATTCAGTACTTC	CASSFVAVKNIQYF
NA	NA	TRBV7-2	TRBJ1-5	TGTGCCAGCAGCTTATATCGCAATCAGCCCCAGCATTTT	CASSLYRNQPQHF
NA	NA	TRBV11-3	TRBJ2-1	TGTGCCAGCAGCCCGAGGACCACTGGGGAGCAGTTCTTC	CASSPRTTGEQFF
NA	NA	TRBV21-1	TRBJ1-5	TGTGCCAGCAGCAACTACCGCGGGAGACAGGCAGTCTGGACGCAGCCCCAGCATTTT	CASSNYRGRQAVWTQPQHF
NA	NA	TRBV28	TRBJ1-3	TGTGCCAGCAGTTTCCAGAGTTACTCTGGAAACACCATATATTTT	CASSFQSYSGNTIYF
TRBD1	NA	TRBV4-1	TRBJ1-6	TGCGCCAGCAGCCAAGGCGGACAGGGGGCGTATAATTCACCCCTCCACTTT	CASSQGGQGAYNSPLHF
TRBD2	NA	TRBV29-1	TRBJ2-1	TGCAGCGGGAAGACTAGCGGGGATGGGTATGAGCAGTTCTTC	CSGKTSGDGYEQFF
NA	NA	TRBV11-3	TRBJ1-2	TGTGCCAGCAGCTTACGTTGGCAGAGCAGAGGGGCGCATGGCTACACCTTC	CASSLRWQSRGAHGYTF